These 18 T cell receptor beta chains came from one sample sequenced in a study of blood T cell repertoires in COVID-19. Assay used: immunoSEQ multiplex PCR; TCRdb lists only in-frame clones, some missing. The sample has about 260,000 clones; about 89% are singletons. The sequenced sample consisted of peripheral blood. These receptors all stem from a woman aged 35 to 49 who had recovered from COVID-19.

This chain joins TRBV20-1 and TRBJ2-7, with a tentative D call TRBD1 (6 bases). Trimming removed 8 bases from V and 1 base from J, with 9 bases in between. The CDR3 consists of 11 residues. Germline lookup yields CDR1 DFQATT and CDR2 SNEGSKA (reference sequence). The CDR3 protein is CSSGTSYEQYF. In DNA, the CDR3 is TGCAGTTCCGGGACATCCTACGAGCAGTACTTC.

The chain links TRBV3-1 (or the pseudogene TRBV3-2) to TRBJ1-4, with 8 bases fitting TRBD1. V shed 2 bases and J 8 bases; nucleotides not matched to a gene: 7. CDR3 length equals 15 residues. CDR1 is LGHDT and CDR2 is YNNKEL in the germline V gene (reference sequence). This CDR3 reads CASSQLGTGGEKLFF. The DNA of the CDR3 is TGTGCCAGCAGCCAATTGGGAACAGGGGGGGAAAAACTGTTTTTT.

The chain links TRBV6-5 to TRBJ1-5; 7 bases align to TRBD1. Per germline, CDR1 MNHEY and CDR2 SVGAGI. After removal of 6 bases from V and 0 bases from J, the junction contained 5 bases not matched to a gene. This CDR3 comprises 15 residues. CDR3 region: CASRKTGDSNQPQHF. Written as DNA, the CDR3 is TGTGCCAGCAGGAAAACAGGGGATAGCAATCAGCCCCAGCATTTT.

The V and J genes are TRBV7-2 and TRBJ2-7, with D unresolved. This CDR3 spans 15 amino acids. Germline values: CDR1 SGHTA, CDR2 FQGNSA. Trimming took off 2 bases at V and 0 bases at J, with 11 bases between the two ends. This CDR3 reads CASSLSLESSYEQYF. The CDR3 DNA reads TGTGCCAGCAGCTTAAGCCTAGAGAGCTCCTACGAGCAGTACTTC.

The rearrangement uses TRBV5-1 and TRBJ1-1, with 8 bases identical to TRBD1. V shed 2 bases and J 5 bases; nucleotides not matched to a gene: 5. Germline assignment: CDR1 SGHRS and CDR2 YFSETQ. The CDR3 sequence is 14 residues long. The CDR3 loop reads CASSFRGRLTEAFF. As DNA, the CDR3 is TGCGCCAGCAGCTTCAGGGGGCGGTTGACTGAAGCTTTCTTT.

The J gene is TRBJ2-3, the V gene TRBV4-1; TRBD2 aligns across 13 bases. J gave up 0 bases and V 7 bases, and 4 bases lay outside the gene matches. Germline CDR1 is MGHRA and CDR2 is YSYEKL. This CDR3 has 16 amino acids. CDR3 sequence (DNA): TGCGCCAGCAAACTAGCGGGGGGGCCTAGCACAGATACGCAGTATTTT. It specifies CASKLAGGPSTDTQYF.

The chain joins TRBV10-1 to TRBJ1-1, with D possibly matching TRBD1 (6 bases). This CDR3 is 14 amino acids long. The V gene's germline CDR1 is WNHNN and CDR2 SYGVQD (reference sequence). Trimming removed 10 bases from V and 0 bases from J, with 15 bases in between. CDR3 loop: CATRKGGMNTEAFF. In DNA, the CDR3 is TGCGCCACCAGAAAGGGGGGGATGAACACTGAAGCTTTCTTT.

This clone has a count of ten or more. The rearrangement links TRBV5-5 to TRBJ2-7; possibly TRBD2 for D (6 bases). Trimming removed 5 bases at V and 1 base at J, with 10 bases between. CDR3 length: 13 residues. From germline, CDR1 is SGHKS and CDR2 YYEKEE (reference sequence). In DNA form, the CDR3 reads TGTGCCAGCAGACGGGACTTTTCCTACGAGCAGTACTTC. Protein: CASRRDFSYEQYF.

The rearrangement joins TRBV10-1 to TRBJ1-1; no clear D gene. Trimming cost V 1 base and J 1 base, with 7 bases left between them. CDR1 is WNHNN, CDR2 SYGVQD, per germline (reference sequence). This CDR3 contains 14 residues. The CDR3 is CASSEYRGNTEAFF. The CDR3 nucleotides are TGCGCCAGCAGTGAGTATCGGGGGAACACTGAAGCTTTCTTT.

The V and J genes are TRBV5-4 and TRBJ1-2, with TRBD1 matching 7 bases. This CDR3 has 13 residues. CDR1 is SGHNT, CDR2 YYREEE, per germline (reference sequence). The V segment lost 4 bases and the J segment 11 bases; nucleotides outside the gene matches: 11. The CDR3 nucleotides are TGTGCCAGCAGCGACGGACAGGAGGCTCTGTACACCTTC. As protein: CASSDGQEALYTF.

The chain couples TRBV6-5 to TRBJ1-5; D unclear. Germline CDR1 reads MNHEY; CDR2 reads SVGAGI. This CDR3 has 13 amino acids. V lost 6 bases and J 6 bases, leaving 12 bases between the germline ends. The CDR3 is CASSRGHTQPQHF. DNA for the CDR3: TGTGCCAGCAGCCGGGGTCATACTCAGCCCCAGCATTTT.

In this sample, this clone turned up a few times. V gene TRBV29-1 combines with J gene TRBJ1-6, with 7 bases identical to TRBD1. CDR3 length: 13 residues. Germline lookup yields CDR1 SQVTM and CDR2 ANQGSEA. The junction had 5 bases not matched to a gene; V was cut back by 5 bases and J by 7 bases. CDR3 nucleotides: TGCAGCGTTTCAGGGGGTTGGAATTCACCCCTCCACTTT. Translating gives CSVSGGWNSPLHF.

This clone has only a few counts. The chain uses TRBV18 and TRBJ1-1; D gene ambiguous. The V gene's germline CDR1 is KGHSH and CDR2 LQKENI. CDR3 length equals 13 residues. V shed 3 bases and J shed 2 bases, with 7 bases lying between them. The CDR3 nucleotides read TGTGCCAGCTCACCTGGCAGAAACACTGAAGCTTTCTTT. It codes for CASSPGRNTEAFF.

This chain joins TRBV21-1 and TRBJ1-2; the D call of TRBD1 is as the table states it, not checked on the DNA. TRBV21-1 is recorded as a pseudogene. The CDR3 sequence is 17 residues long. The chain's CDR3 is CASSTRWTGLSRSGYTF. CDR3 bases: TGTGCCAGCAGCACCCGATGGACAGGGTTGTCTCGGAGTGGCTACACCTTC.

The gene calls are TRBV3-1 (or the pseudogene TRBV3-2) and TRBJ2-7; 7 bases map to TRBD1. Germline CDR1 LGHDT, CDR2 YNNKEL (reference sequence). With 4 bases clipped from V and 2 bases from J, the junction kept 8 bases outside the gene matches. CDR3 length: 15 residues. This CDR3 is CASSLKKGTAYEQYF. The DNA for the CDR3 is TGTGCCAGCAGCCTGAAAAAGGGGACAGCCTACGAGCAGTACTTC.

The chain uses TRBV11-2 and TRBJ2-1; D remains unclear. Germline assignment: CDR1 SGHAT and CDR2 FQNNGV. The CDR3 sequence is 13 residues long. The V gene lost 0 bases and the J gene lost 15 bases, with 15 bases spanning the gap. CDR3 loop: CASSLDATPRLFF. The CDR3 bases are TGTGCCAGCAGCTTAGATGCGACTCCAAGGCTGTTCTTC.

The chain couples TRBV2 to TRBJ2-3; TRBD2 agrees at 10 bases. The junction had 12 bases not matched to a gene; V was cut back by 6 bases and J by 6 bases. CDR1 is SNHLY, CDR2 FYNNEI, per germline. The CDR3 covers 16 residues. The CDR3 bases are TGTGCCAGCAGCTGGGCTAGCGGGGGACGCAGGGATACGCAGTATTTT. It yields the protein CASSWASGGRRDTQYF. The entire variable domain, with the rest obtained from reference TRBV2 and TRBJ2-3, is as follows: EPEVTQTPSHQVTQMGQEVILRCVPISNHLYFYWYRQILGQKVEFLVSFYNNEISEKSEIFDDQFSVERPDGSNFTLKIRSTKLEDSAMYFCASSWASGGRRDTQYFGPGTRLTVL.

The gene calls are TRBV5-1 and TRBJ1-5, with 7 bases identical to TRBD1. Germline CDR1 reads SGHRS; CDR2 reads YFSETQ. The CDR3 extends over 17 amino acids. The junction had 16 bases not matched to a gene; V was cut back by 4 bases and J by 6 bases. The CDR3 DNA sequence: TGCGCCAGCAGCCCTGCCGAAGGGACAGCTGCCTCTCAGCCCCAGCATTTT. It translates to CASSPAEGTAASQPQHF.